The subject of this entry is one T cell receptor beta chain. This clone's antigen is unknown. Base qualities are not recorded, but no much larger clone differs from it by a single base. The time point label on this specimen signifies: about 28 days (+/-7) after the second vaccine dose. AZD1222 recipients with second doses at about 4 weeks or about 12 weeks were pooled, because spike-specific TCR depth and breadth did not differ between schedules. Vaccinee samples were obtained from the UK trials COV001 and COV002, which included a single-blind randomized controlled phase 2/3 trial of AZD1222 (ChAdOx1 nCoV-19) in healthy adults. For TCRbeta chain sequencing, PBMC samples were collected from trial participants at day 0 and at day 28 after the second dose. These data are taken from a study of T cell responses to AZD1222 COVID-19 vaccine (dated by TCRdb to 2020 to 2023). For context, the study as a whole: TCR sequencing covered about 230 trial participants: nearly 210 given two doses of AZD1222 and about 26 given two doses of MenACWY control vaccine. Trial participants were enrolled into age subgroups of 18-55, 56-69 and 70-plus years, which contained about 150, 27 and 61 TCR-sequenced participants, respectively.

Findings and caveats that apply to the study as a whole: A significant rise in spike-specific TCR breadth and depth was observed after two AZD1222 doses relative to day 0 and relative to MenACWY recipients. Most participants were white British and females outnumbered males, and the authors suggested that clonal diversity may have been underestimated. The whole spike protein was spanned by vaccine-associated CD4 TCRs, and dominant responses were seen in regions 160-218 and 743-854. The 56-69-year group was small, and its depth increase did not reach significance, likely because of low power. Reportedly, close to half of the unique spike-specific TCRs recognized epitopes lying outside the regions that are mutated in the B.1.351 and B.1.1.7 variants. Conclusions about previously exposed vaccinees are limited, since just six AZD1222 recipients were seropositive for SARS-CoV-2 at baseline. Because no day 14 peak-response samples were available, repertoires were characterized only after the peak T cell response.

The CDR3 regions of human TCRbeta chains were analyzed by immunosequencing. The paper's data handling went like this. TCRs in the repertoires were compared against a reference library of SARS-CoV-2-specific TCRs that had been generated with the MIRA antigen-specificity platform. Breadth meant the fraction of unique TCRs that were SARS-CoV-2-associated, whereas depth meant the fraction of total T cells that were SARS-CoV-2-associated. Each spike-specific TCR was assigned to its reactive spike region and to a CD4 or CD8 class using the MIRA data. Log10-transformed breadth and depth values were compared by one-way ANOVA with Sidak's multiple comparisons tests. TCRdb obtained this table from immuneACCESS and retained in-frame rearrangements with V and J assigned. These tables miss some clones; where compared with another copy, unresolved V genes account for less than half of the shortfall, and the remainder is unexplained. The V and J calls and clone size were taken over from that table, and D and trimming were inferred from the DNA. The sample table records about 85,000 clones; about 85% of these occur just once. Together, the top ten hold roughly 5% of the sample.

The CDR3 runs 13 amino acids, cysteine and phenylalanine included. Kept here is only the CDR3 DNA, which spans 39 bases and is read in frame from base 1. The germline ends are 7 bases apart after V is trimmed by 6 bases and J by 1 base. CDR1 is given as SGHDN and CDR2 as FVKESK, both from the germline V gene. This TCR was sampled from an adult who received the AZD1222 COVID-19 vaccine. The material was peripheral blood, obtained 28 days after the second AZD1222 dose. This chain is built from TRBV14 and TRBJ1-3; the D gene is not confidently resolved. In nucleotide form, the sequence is TGTGCCAGCAGGGCGGGTTCTGGAAACACCATATATTTT. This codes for CASRAGSGNTIYF.